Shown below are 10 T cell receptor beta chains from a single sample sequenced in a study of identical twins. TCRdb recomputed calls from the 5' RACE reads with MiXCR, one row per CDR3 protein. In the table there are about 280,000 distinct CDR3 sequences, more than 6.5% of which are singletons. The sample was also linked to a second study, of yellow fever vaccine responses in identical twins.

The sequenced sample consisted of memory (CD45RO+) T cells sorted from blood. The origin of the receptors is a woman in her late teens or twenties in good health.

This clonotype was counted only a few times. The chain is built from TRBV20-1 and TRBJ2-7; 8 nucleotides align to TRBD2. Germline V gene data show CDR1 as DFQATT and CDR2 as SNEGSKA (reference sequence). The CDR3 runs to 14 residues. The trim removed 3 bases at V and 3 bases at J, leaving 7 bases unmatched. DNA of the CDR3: TGCAGTGCTAGTAGAGCGGGAGTAGTCTACGAGCAGTACTTC. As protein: CSASRAGVVYEQYF.

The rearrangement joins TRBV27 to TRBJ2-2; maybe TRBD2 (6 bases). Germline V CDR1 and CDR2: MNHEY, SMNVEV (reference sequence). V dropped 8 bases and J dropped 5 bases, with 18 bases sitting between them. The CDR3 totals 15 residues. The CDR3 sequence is CASSSGTGRTGELFF. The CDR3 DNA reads TGTGCCAGCTCTTCCGGGACTGGGAGGACCGGGGAGCTGTTTTTT.

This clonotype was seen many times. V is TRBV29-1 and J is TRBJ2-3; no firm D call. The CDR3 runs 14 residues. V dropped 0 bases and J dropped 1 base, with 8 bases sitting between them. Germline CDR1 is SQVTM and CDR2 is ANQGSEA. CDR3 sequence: CSVEDRIGTDTQYF. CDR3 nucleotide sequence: TGCAGCGTTGAAGATCGTATTGGCACAGATACGCAGTATTTT.

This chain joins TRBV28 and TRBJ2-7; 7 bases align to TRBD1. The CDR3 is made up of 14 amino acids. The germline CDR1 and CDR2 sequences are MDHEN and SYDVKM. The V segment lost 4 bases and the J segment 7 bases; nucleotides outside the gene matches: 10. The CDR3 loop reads CASSSPDRAREQYF. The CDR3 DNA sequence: TGTGCCAGCAGTTCCCCCGACAGGGCTAGGGAGCAGTACTTC. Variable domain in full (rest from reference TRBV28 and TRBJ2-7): DVKVTQSSRYLVKRTGEKVFLECVQDMDHENMFWYRQDPGLGLRLIYFSYDVKMKEKGDIPEGYSVSREKKERFSLILESASTNQTSMYLCASSSPDRAREQYFGPGTRLTVT.

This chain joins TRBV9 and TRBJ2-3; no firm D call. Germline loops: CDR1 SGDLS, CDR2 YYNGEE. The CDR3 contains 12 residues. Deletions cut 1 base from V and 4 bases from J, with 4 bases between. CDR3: CASSVYADTQYF. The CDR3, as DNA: TGTGCCAGCAGCGTATACGCAGATACGCAGTATTTT.

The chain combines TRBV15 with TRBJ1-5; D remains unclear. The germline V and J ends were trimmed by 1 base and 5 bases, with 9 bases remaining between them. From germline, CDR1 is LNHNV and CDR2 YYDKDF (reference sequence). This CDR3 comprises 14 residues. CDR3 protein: CATSRGQSHQPQHF. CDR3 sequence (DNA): TGTGCCACCAGCAGAGGTCAGAGCCATCAGCCCCAGCATTTT.

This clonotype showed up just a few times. In DNA form, the CDR3 reads TGTGCCAGCGCGGAGGCGGATTTGGGGGTGGGGCAGTACTTC. This gives the protein CASAEADLGVGQYF. The chain is built from TRBV10-3 and TRBJ2-7; D assignment may be TRBD1 or TRBD2 (5 bases each). Germline V lookup: CDR1 ENHRY, CDR2 SYGVKD. Trimming cost V 10 bases and J 9 bases, with 25 bases left between them. This CDR3 spans 14 amino acids.

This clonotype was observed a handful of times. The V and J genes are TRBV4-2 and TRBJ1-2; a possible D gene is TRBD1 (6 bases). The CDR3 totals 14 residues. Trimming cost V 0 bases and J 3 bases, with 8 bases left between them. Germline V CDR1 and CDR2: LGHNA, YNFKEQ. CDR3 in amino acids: CASSQDRGDYGYTF. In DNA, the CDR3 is TGTGCCAGCAGCCAAGACAGGGGTGACTATGGCTACACCTTC.

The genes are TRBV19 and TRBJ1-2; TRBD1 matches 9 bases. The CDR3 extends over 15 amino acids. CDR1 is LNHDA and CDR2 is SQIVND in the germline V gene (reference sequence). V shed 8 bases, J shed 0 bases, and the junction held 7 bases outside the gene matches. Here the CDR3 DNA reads TGTGCCAGTGCCACCCGGACAGGGGCTAACTATGGCTACACCTTC. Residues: CASATRTGANYGYTF.

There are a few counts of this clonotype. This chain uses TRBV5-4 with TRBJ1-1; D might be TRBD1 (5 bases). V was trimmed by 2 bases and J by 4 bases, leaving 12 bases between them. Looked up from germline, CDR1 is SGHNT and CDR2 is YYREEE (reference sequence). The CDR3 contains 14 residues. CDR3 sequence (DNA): TGTGCCAGCAGCTTCGACAGTAAGGGCACTGAAGCTTTCTTT. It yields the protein CASSFDSKGTEAFF.